This entry is about one T cell receptor (beta chain). The antigen remains unidentified. The sample comes from a study of shared clonotypes between healthy human individuals. In the study overall: Those who served as donors were two women and a few men between the ages of 18 and 49.

Study observations and caveats: Generation probabilities of non-shared clonotypes were lower (relative to those shared by all four donors).

For each subset, genomic DNA was distributed in equal portions over several immunoSEQ plates. Only in-frame clones appear in the TCRdb table, and some are missing; sequencing was by immunoSEQ multiplex PCR. The sample holds around 1,900,000 clones, around 93% seen once. Naive CD8 cells lacked CD45RO, underwent positive selection for CCR7 and left out terminally differentiated effector memory CD45RA+ cells. The germline gives CDR1 SGHVS, CDR2 FQNEAQ. V lost 5 bases and J lost 8, with 18 bases in between. The CDR3 contains 14 residues. The rearrangement joins TRBV7-8 to TRBJ1-2; possibly TRBD1 for D (5 bases). The sequence was obtained from a man between 18 and 29 years old in good health. Some clones in this sample may be carry-over from other donors' samples. Sequenced sample: naive CD8+ T cells from PBMCs. CDR3 sequence (DNA): TGTGCCAGCAGCCCTCGGGGACTATCATGGGGCTACACCTTC. It translates to CASSPRGLSWGYTF. The variable domain in full, with the rest retrieved from reference TRBV7-8 and TRBJ1-2, is GAGVSQSPRYKVAKRGQDVALRCDPISGHVSLFWYQQALGQGPEFLTYFQNEAQLDKSGLPSDRFFAERPEGSVSTLKIQRTQQEDSAVYLCASSPRGLSWGYTFGSGTRLTVV.